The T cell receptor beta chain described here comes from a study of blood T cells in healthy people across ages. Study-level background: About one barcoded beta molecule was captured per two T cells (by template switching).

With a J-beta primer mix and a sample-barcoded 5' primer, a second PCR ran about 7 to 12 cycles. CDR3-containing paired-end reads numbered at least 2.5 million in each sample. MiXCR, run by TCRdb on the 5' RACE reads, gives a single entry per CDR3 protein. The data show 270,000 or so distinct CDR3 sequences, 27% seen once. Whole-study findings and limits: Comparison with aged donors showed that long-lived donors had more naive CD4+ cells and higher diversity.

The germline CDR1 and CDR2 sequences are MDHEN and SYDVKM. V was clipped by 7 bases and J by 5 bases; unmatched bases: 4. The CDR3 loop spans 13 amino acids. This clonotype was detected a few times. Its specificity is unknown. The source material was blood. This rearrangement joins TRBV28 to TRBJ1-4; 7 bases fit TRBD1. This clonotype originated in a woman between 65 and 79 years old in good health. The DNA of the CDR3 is TGTGCCAGCAAGGTACAGGGGAATGAAAAACTGTTTTTT. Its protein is CASKVQGNEKLFF.